The 32 T cell receptor beta chains below all came from one sample that was sequenced in a study of CD8 T cells in Susac syndrome. Reverse transcription of about 0.45 to 1 ug RNA was carried out with random hexamers. Via MiXCR, TCRdb re-called the immunoSEQ multiplex PCR reads, giving one row per CDR3 protein. The table includes 150,000 to 200,000 distinct CDR3 sequences, under 95% detected once. Material for sequencing was CD4+ T cells from PBMCs. Every receptor here comes from a human donor in good health.

The genes are TRBV7-2 and TRBJ1-1; no clear D. The ends were cut back, 5 bases at V and 5 bases at J, with 18 bases in the middle. The CDR3 length is 15 residues. Germline V gives CDR1 SGHTA, CDR2 FQGNSA. The CDR3 nucleotides are TGTGCCAGCAGCCGTACACGGACCTCGTGGACTGAAGCTTTCTTT. This codes for CASSRTRTSWTEAFF. The complete variable domain, with remaining parts taken from reference TRBV7-2 and TRBJ1-1, reads GAGVSQSPSNKVTEKGKDVELRCDPISGHTALYWYRQSLGQGLEFLIYFQGNSAPDKSGLPSDRFSAERTGGSVSTLTIQRTQQEDSAVYLCASSRTRTSWTEAFFGQGTRLTVV.

The rearrangement joins TRBV6-2 or TRBV6-3 to TRBJ2-1; D call uncertain. The germline V gene encodes CDR1 MNHEY and CDR2 SVGEGT. Trimming left V 5 bases short and J 8 bases short, with 13 bases between. This CDR3 is 13 amino acids long. The CDR3 protein is CASSRPGSDEQFF. CDR3 bases: TGTGCCAGCAGTCGACCCGGGTCCGATGAGCAGTTCTTC.

The gene calls are TRBV20-1 and TRBJ1-6; 9 nucleotides align to TRBD1. V was pared by 6 bases and J by 9 bases, with 18 bases of the junction left unmatched. The CDR3 length is 17 residues. Germline CDR1 is DFQATT and CDR2 is SNEGSKA (reference sequence). Here the CDR3 DNA reads TGCAGTGCATCCGGGACAGGGTCGGGATGGTCGGGTTCACCCCTCCACTTT. Amino acids: CSASGTGSGWSGSPLHF.

The chain is built from TRBV20-1 and TRBJ2-2, with D unresolved. CDR3 length: 11 residues. In germline, CDR1 is DFQATT, CDR2 SNEGSKA (reference sequence). The V gene lost 3 bases and the J gene lost 6 bases, with 5 bases spanning the gap. This chain's CDR3 is CSASRPGELFF. The CDR3 DNA is TGCAGTGCTAGCCGGCCCGGGGAGCTGTTTTTT.

The chain carries TRBV6-5 and TRBJ1-1, with 7 bases matching TRBD1. Germline CDR1 is MNHEY and CDR2 is SVGAGI. The ends lost 7 bases at V and 4 bases at J; junction bases unmatched: 6. The CDR3 has 13 residues. The CDR3 here is CASITPGGTEAFF. As DNA, the CDR3 is TGTGCCAGCATTACCCCAGGGGGCACTGAAGCTTTCTTT.

V gene TRBV15 combines with J gene TRBJ2-1; 7 bases are shared with TRBD1. Unmatched junction bases numbered 6, after V lost 0 bases and J lost 7 bases. The germline CDR1 and CDR2 sequences are LNHNV and YYDKDF (reference sequence). There are 15 residues in the CDR3. CDR3 nucleotides: TGTGCCACCAGCAGAGATAGCAGGGGGTTGAATGAGCAGTTCTTC. Its translation is CATSRDSRGLNEQFF.

The chain joins TRBV4-1 to TRBJ1-2, with D possibly TRBD1 on 6 matching bases. The germline V and J ends were trimmed by 1 base and 4 bases, with 10 bases remaining between them. In germline, CDR1 is MGHRA, CDR2 YSYEKL. The CDR3 has 14 residues. CDR3: CASSQGTEGYGYTF. Written as DNA, the CDR3 is TGCGCCAGCAGCCAAGGGACAGAAGGCTATGGCTACACCTTC.

V gene TRBV29-1 combines with J gene TRBJ1-1; D is uncertain. Germline-derived CDR1 and CDR2 are SQVTM and ANQGSEA. Trimming cost V 3 bases and J 1 base, with 6 bases left between them. CDR3 length equals 12 residues. CDR3 protein: CSVDKQNTEAFF. The CDR3 DNA reads as TGCAGCGTTGATAAACAGAACACTGAAGCTTTCTTT.

This chain connects TRBV7-2 to TRBJ2-5; no reliable D call. The CDR3 covers 13 residues. CDR1 is SGHTA, CDR2 FQGNSA, per germline. V gave up 5 bases and J gave up 2 bases, with 9 bases separating them. CDR3: CASSETSQETQYF. CDR3 DNA: TGTGCCAGCAGCGAGACGTCTCAAGAGACCCAGTACTTC.

V gene TRBV6-4 combines with J gene TRBJ1-1; D is undetermined. V shed 8 bases and J shed 3 bases, with 13 bases lying between them. Germline lookup yields CDR1 MRHNA and CDR2 SNTAGT. This CDR3 is built from 13 residues. The CDR3 here is CASAPEAHTEAFF. In DNA, the CDR3 is TGTGCCAGCGCTCCGGAGGCCCACACTGAAGCTTTCTTT.

The rearrangement joins TRBV28 to TRBJ2-1; 10 positions agree with TRBD1. Germline V CDR1 and CDR2: MDHEN, SYDVKM. The CDR3 consists of 13 residues. The V and J ends lost 7 bases and 9 bases, in that order; junction bases with no gene match: 6. CDR3 in amino acids: CASKGQGPLEQFF. Here the CDR3 DNA reads TGTGCCAGCAAGGGACAGGGGCCTCTTGAGCAGTTCTTC.

The J gene is TRBJ2-3, the V gene TRBV12-3 or TRBV12-4; unclear D gene. Trimming removed 2 bases from V and 1 base from J, with 4 bases in between. The CDR3 is 13 residues long. The CDR3 DNA sequence: TGTGCCAGCAGTTTACACGGCACAGATACGCAGTATTTT. Amino acids: CASSLHGTDTQYF.

The chain joins TRBV12-3 or TRBV12-4 to TRBJ2-1; D is undetermined. V was cut by 1 base and J by 8 bases, with 9 bases left in between. The CDR3 totals 13 residues. CDR3 bases: TGTGCCAGCAGTTTAGAACAATCCCATGAGCAGTTCTTC. Residues: CASSLEQSHEQFF.

The V call is TRBV27, the J call TRBJ1-6; a possible D gene is TRBD1 (6 bases). CDR1 is MNHEY, CDR2 SMNVEV, per germline (reference sequence). Trimming removed 4 bases from V and 7 bases from J, with 8 bases in between. The CDR3 consists of 13 residues. The CDR3 is CASSWDINSPLHF. CDR3 coding DNA: TGTGCCAGCAGTTGGGACATCAATTCACCCCTCCACTTT.

The rearrangement joins TRBV6-2 or TRBV6-3 to TRBJ2-3, with D possibly being TRBD2 (6 bases). The CDR3 is 14 amino acids. The V and J ends lost 6 bases and 4 bases respectively, with 14 bases between them. Per germline, CDR1 MNHEY and CDR2 SVGEGT. This chain's CDR3 is CASREGRRPDTQYF. The CDR3 DNA sequence: TGTGCCAGCAGGGAGGGCAGGCGGCCAGATACGCAGTATTTT.

The chain carries TRBV6-1 and TRBJ1-5, with 7 bases identical to TRBD1. Germline V gives CDR1 MNHNS, CDR2 SASEGT. V dropped 3 bases and J dropped 1; count of bases not matched to a gene: 3. This CDR3 has 15 residues. CDR3 coding DNA: TGTGCCAGCAGTGATTGGGGACAGAGCAATCAGCCCCAGCATTTT. Its protein product is CASSDWGQSNQPQHF.

The chain couples TRBV5-4 to TRBJ2-1; 9 nucleotides line up with TRBD2. The CDR3 is made up of 14 amino acids. With V trimmed by 4 bases and J by 11 bases, 10 bases remained unmatched. CDR1 is SGHNT and CDR2 is YYREEE in the germline V gene (reference sequence). The CDR3 nucleotides are TGTGCCAGCAGCCGGGGGACTAGCCCCGCGAAGCAGTTCTTC. Protein product: CASSRGTSPAKQFF.

The chain combines TRBV7-8 with TRBJ2-7; a possible D gene is TRBD2 (6 bases). V was pared by 7 bases and J by 2 bases, with 15 bases between. The CDR3 totals 14 residues. From germline, CDR1 is SGHVS and CDR2 FQNEAQ. CDR3 coding DNA: TGTGCCAGCACCCTACCGGGACTGACCTACGAGCAGTACTTC. Protein: CASTLPGLTYEQYF. Filled out from reference TRBV7-8 and TRBJ2-7, the complete variable domain reads GAGVSQSPRYKVAKRGQDVALRCDPISGHVSLFWYQQALGQGPEFLTYFQNEAQLDKSGLPSDRFFAERPEGSVSTLKIQRTQQEDSAVYLCASTLPGLTYEQYFGPGTRLTVT.

The chain combines TRBV3-1 with TRBJ2-1, with 11 bases aligning to TRBD2. This CDR3 comprises 14 residues. Germline loops: CDR1 LGHDT, CDR2 YNNKEL (reference sequence). V dropped 4 bases and J dropped 10; count of bases not matched to a gene: 6. The CDR3 bases are TGTGCCAGCAGCCGTGGGACTAGCGGAGGAGAGCAGTTCTTC. Protein sequence: CASSRGTSGGEQFF.

CDR3 sequence (DNA): TGCGCCAGCAGCTTGCCGTTGGGCACAGGGGGGACTGAAGCTTTCTTT. It codes for CASSLPLGTGGTEAFF. The chain links TRBV5-1 to TRBJ1-1, with TRBD1 matching over 8 bases. V shed 1 base, J shed 5 bases, and the junction held 10 bases outside the gene matches. The CDR3 has 16 amino acids. Per the germline V gene, CDR1 is SGHRS and CDR2 is YFSETQ.

The gene calls are TRBV29-1 and TRBJ1-3; D gene ambiguous. V was clipped by 2 bases and J by 4 bases, with 6 bases between them. Looked up from germline, CDR1 is SQVTM and CDR2 is ANQGSEA. The CDR3 sequence is 12 residues long. CDR3 sequence reads: CSVESGGNTIYF. CDR3 nucleotides: TGCAGCGTTGAATCCGGAGGAAACACCATATATTTT.

The rearrangement links TRBV19 to TRBJ2-3; tentative D call: TRBD2 (5 bases). CDR1 is LNHDA, CDR2 SQIVND, per germline (reference sequence). CDR3 length: 14 amino acids. The V end was cut by 3 bases, the J end by 2 bases, with 9 bases between. CDR3 protein: CASSIRGYTDTQYF. CDR3 in DNA: TGTGCCAGTAGTATTCGAGGGTACACAGATACGCAGTATTTT.

The chain is built from TRBV29-1 and TRBJ2-1, with D possibly matching TRBD1 (5 bases). The germline V gene has CDR1 SQVTM and CDR2 ANQGSEA. Trimming pared 4 bases from V and 7 bases from J, leaving 11 bases between. The CDR3 contains 12 residues. CDR3 amino acids: CSVGQGRNEQFF. CDR3 DNA: TGCAGCGTTGGTCAGGGCAGGAATGAGCAGTTCTTC.

CDR3 DNA: TGTGCCAGCAGAGGCCCTAGCGGGGGGAACACCGGGGAGCTGTTTTTT. This sequence encodes CASRGPSGGNTGELFF. The rearrangement uses TRBV12-3 or TRBV12-4 and TRBJ2-2; 10 positions agree with TRBD2. The CDR3 has 16 residues. Losses at the gene ends were 6 bases for V and 1 base for J; bases not matched to a gene: 5.

CDR3 residues: CASSYSGVEKLFF. The CDR3 coding sequence is TGCGCCAGCAGCTACTCGGGGGTCGAAAAACTGTTTTTT. J is TRBJ1-4 and V is TRBV5-1, with D maybe TRBD1 (5 bases). Germline V gives CDR1 SGHRS, CDR2 YFSETQ. Between the trimmed V and J ends, which lost 3 bases and 8 bases, there was a span of 11 bases. The CDR3 spans 13 residues.

The chain recombines TRBV29-1 with TRBJ2-3; 8 nucleotides align to TRBD2. Germline CDR1 SQVTM, CDR2 ANQGSEA. V dropped 2 bases and J dropped 0; count of bases not matched to a gene: 4. The CDR3 has 15 residues. CDR3 sequence: CSVERGGDSTDTQYF. The CDR3, as DNA: TGCAGCGTTGAACGGGGGGGCGATAGCACAGATACGCAGTATTTT.

This chain links TRBV19 with TRBJ1-2; D uncertain. CDR3 length: 11 amino acids. Germline CDR1 LNHDA, CDR2 SQIVND (reference sequence). Trimming cost V 3 bases and J 7 bases, with 6 bases left between them. The CDR3: CASSIVGGYTF. CDR3 nucleotides: TGTGCCAGTAGTATTGTAGGTGGCTACACCTTC.

The chain joins TRBV7-9 to TRBJ1-6; D is possibly TRBD1 (5 bases). The ends were cut back, 4 bases at V and 9 bases at J, with 13 bases in the middle. The CDR3 runs 14 residues. CDR1 is SEHNR, CDR2 FQNEAQ, per germline (reference sequence). DNA for the CDR3: TGTGCCAGCAGCTACGGGACGCTCCTTTCACCCCTCCACTTT. This gives the protein CASSYGTLLSPLHF.

The chain links TRBV7-9 to TRBJ2-7; weak D call: TRBD2 (5 bases). Germline CDR1 and CDR2: SEHNR and FQNEAQ (reference sequence). This CDR3 comprises 12 residues. The germline V and J ends were trimmed by 5 bases and 5 bases, with 10 bases remaining between them. CDR3 residues: CASSAGLHEQYF. The CDR3 DNA reads TGTGCCAGCAGCGCGGGCCTCCACGAGCAGTACTTC.

This clonotype appeared a single time. The chain combines TRBV7-8 with TRBJ2-7; 7 bases agree with TRBD1. V lost 5 bases, J lost 4 bases, and 8 bases stayed unmatched. The CDR3 contains 14 residues. Germline V gene lookup returns CDR1 SGHVS and CDR2 FQNEAQ. In DNA, the CDR3 is TGTGCCAGCAGCCTCCGTGACAGGGAGTACGAGCAGTACGTC. Protein: CASSLRDREYEQYV.

The genes are TRBV9 and TRBJ2-3; 9 bases are a match to TRBD2. CDR1 SGDLS and CDR2 YYNGEE come from the germline V gene. This CDR3 is 17 amino acids long. Trimming took 0 bases from V and 3 from J; bases not matched to a gene: 8. The CDR3 loop reads CASSVVPSGVATDTQYF. The CDR3 DNA is TGTGCCAGCAGCGTAGTCCCTAGCGGGGTAGCGACAGATACGCAGTATTTT.

J is TRBJ2-2 and V is TRBV7-3; D is undetermined. This CDR3 is built from 13 residues. V was trimmed by 5 bases and J by 6 bases, leaving 10 bases between them. Germline-derived CDR1 and CDR2 are SGHTA and FQGTGA. The chain's CDR3 is CASSMLPAGELFF. The CDR3 coding sequence is TGTGCCAGCAGCATGCTACCCGCCGGGGAGCTGTTTTTT. Full variable domain (rest looked up from reference TRBV7-3 and TRBJ2-2): GAGVSQTPSNKVTEKGKYVELRCDPISGHTALYWYRQSLGQGPEFLIYFQGTGAADDSGLPNDRFFAVRPEGSVSTLKIQRTERGDSAVYLCASSMLPAGELFFGEGSRLTVL.